This T cell receptor (beta chain) was captured in a study of CXCR3-negative and CXCR3-positive naive CD8 T cells. It was by 5' RACE with UMI labels that the TRB cDNA libraries were prepared. No DNA is given; TCRdb re-called the 5' RACE reads and lists each CDR3 protein once. With about 38,000 distinct CDR3 sequences in the sample, the ten largest clones hold around 13%. The germline CDR1 and CDR2 sequences are MNHEY and SVGEGT. The CDR3 is 17 residues long. The rearrangement joins TRBV6-2 or TRBV6-3 to TRBJ2-2. The TCR comes from a human donor in good health. Some clones in this sample may be carry-over from other donors' samples. The specimen was memory CD8+ T cells from blood. CDR3 amino acids: CASTPSWAHSNTGELFF.